Each of the 22 T cell receptor beta chains below was sequenced from the same sample in a study of blood T cell repertoires in COVID-19. TCRdb's copy holds only in-frame clones and misses some; the assay was immunoSEQ multiplex PCR. Found here are roughly 65,000 clones, just over 85% of them singletons; the top ten hold 3.5% to 5%. Sequencing was carried out using peripheral blood. These receptors all come from a man aged 50 to 59 with acute or convalescent COVID-19.

This clone was picked up one time. The chain is built from TRBV11-3 and TRBJ1-6, with 7 bases aligning to TRBD1. V shed 0 bases, J shed 7 bases, and the junction held 9 bases outside the gene matches. The V gene's germline CDR1 is SGHNT and CDR2 YENEEA. The CDR3 is 17 amino acids. The CDR3: CASSLDLGTAVNSPLHF. CDR3 coding DNA: TGTGCCAGCAGCTTAGATCTTGGGACAGCTGTAAATTCACCCCTCCACTTT. Full variable domain (remainder filled in from reference TRBV11-3 and TRBJ1-6): EAGVVQSPRYKIIEKKQPVAFWCNPISGHNTLYWYLQNLGQGPELLIRYENEEAVDDSQLPKDRFSAERLKGVDSTLKIQPAELGDSAVYLCASSLDLGTAVNSPLHFGNGTRLTVT.

CDR3 in DNA: TGTGCCAGCCTGGCGGGAAACACAGATACGCAGTATTTT. This gives the protein CASLAGNTDTQYF. J is TRBJ2-3 and V is TRBV5-4; a weak D match, TRBD2 (6 bases). The CDR3 loop spans 13 amino acids. CDR1 and CDR2 (germline): SGHNT, YYREEE (reference sequence). The germline V and J ends were trimmed by 7 bases and 2 bases, with 11 bases remaining between them.

The gene calls are TRBV24-1 and TRBJ1-2; D might be TRBD1 (6 bases). The CDR3 spans 14 residues. Germline values: CDR1 KGHDR, CDR2 SFDVKD. V shed 5 bases and J shed 6 bases, with 15 bases lying between them. CDR3 in DNA: TGTGCCACCAGTGTAGGGGGGAGGGCGCATGGCTACACCTTC. The encoded protein is CATSVGGRAHGYTF.

This rearrangement joins TRBV19 to TRBJ1-2; tentative D call: TRBD1 (6 bases). V lost 5 bases, J lost 7 bases, and 11 bases lay in between. Per the germline V gene, CDR1 is LNHDA and CDR2 is SQIVND (reference sequence). This CDR3 region has 12 residues. Written as DNA, the CDR3 is TGTGCCAGTAGTCACAGGGTTTCTGGCTACACCTTC. Its translation: CASSHRVSGYTF.

The rearrangement uses TRBV6-1 and TRBJ1-6; no firm D call. Deletions cut 1 base from V and 5 bases from J, with 9 bases between. CDR3 length equals 15 residues. The germline V gene has CDR1 MNHNS and CDR2 SASEGT. The CDR3 loop is CASSEGVRDNSPLHF. The DNA for the CDR3 is TGTGCCAGCAGTGAAGGGGTCCGGGATAATTCACCCCTCCACTTT.

The rearrangement links TRBV7-2 to TRBJ1-4, with D perhaps matching TRBD1 (6 bases). CDR3 length: 16 residues. Trimming stripped 5 bases from V and 3 bases from J, with 16 bases between. Per germline, CDR1 SGHTA and CDR2 FQGNSA. CDR3 protein: CASSGPGTPSNEKLFF. CDR3 in DNA: TGTGCCAGCAGCGGCCCCGGGACACCGTCTAATGAAAAACTGTTTTTT.

The chain combines TRBV3-1 (or the pseudogene TRBV3-2) with TRBJ1-1; D call uncertain. Germline V CDR1 and CDR2: LGHDT, YNNKEL (reference sequence). This CDR3 contains 15 residues. Deletions cut 1 base from V and 0 bases from J, with 9 bases between. CDR3 nucleotide sequence: TGTGCCAGCAGCCAAGTAGGAGGGATGAACACTGAAGCTTTCTTT. Protein sequence: CASSQVGGMNTEAFF.

This chain joins TRBV7-9 and TRBJ1-1, with 8 bases identical to TRBD1. The CDR3 has 15 amino acids. The V segment lost 5 bases and the J segment 3 bases; nucleotides outside the gene matches: 8. Germline V gene sequence: CDR1 SEHNR, CDR2 FQNEAQ (reference sequence). The chain's CDR3 is CASSVDRGKDTEAFF. CDR3 nucleotide sequence: TGTGCCAGCAGCGTAGACAGGGGAAAGGACACTGAAGCTTTCTTT.

This clone has more than one count but fewer than ten. The genes are TRBV4-1 and TRBJ2-2; TRBD1 is a possible D gene (5 bases). The V and J ends lost 0 bases and 7 bases respectively, with 6 bases between them. This CDR3 has 13 residues. The germline gives CDR1 MGHRA, CDR2 YSYEKL. CDR3: CASSQEGVGELFF. The DNA of the CDR3 is TGCGCCAGCAGCCAAGAAGGGGTCGGGGAGCTGTTTTTT.

V is TRBV24-1 and J is TRBJ1-3; D ambiguous. V lost 12 bases and J lost 3, with 20 bases in between. The CDR3 length is 15 residues. Germline V gene sequence: CDR1 KGHDR, CDR2 SFDVKD. CDR3 sequence (DNA): TGTGCCCCAGGCCGGAGGAGTTTTTATGGAAACACCATATATTTT. Its protein product is CAPGRRSFYGNTIYF.

In its sample, this clone was seen a few times. V usage is TRBV11-1 and J usage is TRBJ1-1; the D is unclear. V was pared by 5 bases and J by 1 base, with 5 bases between. The CDR3 runs 12 residues. Per the germline V gene, CDR1 is SGHAT and CDR2 is FQDESV (reference sequence). In nucleotides, the CDR3 is TGTGCCAGCAGCCACAGGAACACTGAAGCTTTCTTT. Protein product: CASSHRNTEAFF. Variable domain in full (rest from reference TRBV11-1 and TRBJ1-1): EAEVAQSPRYKITEKSQAVAFWCDPISGHATLYWYRQILGQGPELLVQFQDESVVDDSQLPKDRFSAERLKGVDSTLKIQPAELGDSAMYLCASSHRNTEAFFGQGTRLTVV.

This clone showed up just a few times. The CDR3 region is CASGYRGGYTF. For the CDR3, the DNA is TGTGCCAGCGGATATCGGGGAGGCTACACCTTC. The chain couples TRBV11-2 to TRBJ1-2, with no clear D. The CDR3 covers 11 residues. V lost 8 bases and J lost 8, with 12 bases in between. Germline V lookup: CDR1 SGHAT, CDR2 FQNNGV.

About this clone: Compared with germline, one end of the junction differs, possibly owing to a read error. The rearrangement links TRBV2 to TRBJ2-5, with TRBD1 matching over 8 bases. The germline V gene has CDR1 SNHLY and CDR2 FYNNEI. This CDR3 comprises 15 residues. The DNA of the CDR3 is TGTGCCAGCAGCGAAGAGACAGGGGAGCAAGAGACCCAGTACTTC. Protein: CASSEETGEQETQYF.

This clone was seen just once. V gene TRBV27 combines with J gene TRBJ1-2; 7 bases line up with TRBD1. The CDR3 has 17 residues. V dropped 2 bases and J dropped 1; count of bases not matched to a gene: 10. The germline gives CDR1 MNHEY, CDR2 SMNVEV (reference sequence). The CDR3 reads CASSLVGDSPLNYGYTF. The DNA for the CDR3 is TGTGCCAGCAGTTTAGTGGGGGACAGCCCGCTTAACTATGGCTACACCTTC.

The V and J genes are TRBV4-1 and TRBJ2-7; 9 nucleotides line up with TRBD1. V lost 4 bases to trimming and J lost 5 bases; unmatched junction nucleotides: 12. CDR3 length equals 16 residues. Germline lookup yields CDR1 MGHRA and CDR2 YSYEKL. This CDR3 reads CASSRPLGTGSHEQYF. The CDR3, as DNA: TGCGCCAGCAGCCGGCCACTCGGGACAGGGTCACACGAGCAGTACTTC.

CDR3 DNA: TGCGCCAGCAGCTCAGGGGAATCCAGGGAGACCCAGTACTTC. This translates into CASSSGESRETQYF. The chain couples TRBV5-1 to TRBJ2-5, with D perhaps TRBD1 (6 bases). Trimming stripped 3 bases from V and 5 bases from J, with 14 bases between. Germline loops: CDR1 SGHRS, CDR2 YFSETQ. The CDR3 is made up of 14 amino acids.

V is TRBV12-5 and J is TRBJ1-5, with D possibly TRBD1 on 6 matching bases. Trimming took off 6 bases at V and 7 bases at J, with 13 bases between the two ends. This CDR3 spans 13 amino acids. The V gene's germline CDR1 is LGHNT and CDR2 FRNRAP. The chain's CDR3 is CASGTSDRQPQHF. The CDR3 bases are TGTGCTAGTGGCACCTCGGACAGACAGCCCCAGCATTTT. The full variable domain, rest sourced from reference TRBV12-5 and TRBJ1-5, is DARVTQTPRHKVTEMGQEVTMRCQPILGHNTVFWYRQTMMQGLELLAYFRNRAPLDDSGMPKDRFSAEMPDATLATLKIQPSEPRDSAVYFCASGTSDRQPQHFGDGTRLSIL.

The chain has TRBV10-3 and TRBJ2-3; 7 bases map to TRBD1. This CDR3 spans 13 amino acids. Germline values: CDR1 ENHRY, CDR2 SYGVKD. The J segment lost 5 bases and the V segment lost 8 bases, leaving 7 bases of the junction unmatched. The CDR3 sequence: CAIGTGVGDTQYF. Written as DNA, the CDR3 is TGTGCCATCGGAACAGGGGTAGGAGATACGCAGTATTTT.

The CDR3 sequence is CASPAGVDNEQFF. The CDR3, as DNA: TGTGCCAGCCCGGCGGGAGTGGACAATGAGCAGTTCTTC. The V call is TRBV6-9, the J call TRBJ2-1; 7 bases match TRBD2. CDR3 length equals 13 residues. V lost 8 bases and J lost 5; bases outside the gene matches: 6. CDR1 and CDR2 (germline): MNHGY, SVAAGI.

The rearrangement joins TRBV3-1 (or the pseudogene TRBV3-2) to TRBJ1-2; D gene ambiguous. Deletions cut 1 base from V and 7 bases from J, with 13 bases between. CDR3 size: 14 residues. Germline V gene lookup returns CDR1 LGHDT and CDR2 YNNKEL (reference sequence). CDR3 nucleotides: TGTGCCAGCAGCCAAGGCTACACAGCCCTTGGCTACACCTTC. Amino acid sequence: CASSQGYTALGYTF.

The V call is TRBV7-9, the J call TRBJ1-6; TRBD1 agrees at 10 bases. J lost 6 bases, V lost 4 bases, and 6 bases had no gene match. The V gene's germline CDR1 is SEHNR and CDR2 FQNEAQ (reference sequence). The CDR3 has 16 amino acids. The CDR3 DNA reads TGTGCCAGCAGCTGGACGGGGACAGGGGCTAATTCACCCCTCCACTTT. It yields the protein CASSWTGTGANSPLHF.

The chain uses TRBV7-6 and TRBJ1-2; D gene unclear. Germline V CDR1 and CDR2: SGHVS, FNYEAQ. Trimming removed 5 bases at V and 5 bases at J, with 6 bases between. The CDR3 is made up of 11 amino acids. For the CDR3, the DNA is TGTGCCAGCAGCCCTTTGTATGGCTACACCTTC. It codes for CASSPLYGYTF.